This T cell receptor (beta chain) was captured in a study of blood T cell repertoires in COVID-19. TCRdb's table, derived via immunoSEQ multiplex PCR, lists solely in-frame clones and lacks some. The sample includes over 150,000 clones, 80% to 90% of them seen just once. CDR1 SGHTA and CDR2 FQGNSA come from the germline V gene. The CDR3 has 14 amino acids. J lost 2 bases, V lost 1 base, and 1 base had no gene match. Material for sequencing was peripheral blood. V is TRBV7-2 and J is TRBJ2-5; 7 bases line up with TRBD2. This TCR derives from a woman between 18 and 29 years old who had recovered from COVID-19. CDR3 DNA: TGTGCCAGCAGCTTAGTGGGGGGGCAAGAGACCCAGTACTTC. This encodes CASSLVGGQETQYF.